The rows below give T cell receptor beta chains drawn from one sample of a study of Tregs in tolerant kidney transplant recipients. The data were produced by immunoSEQ multiplex PCR, yet TCRdb's version contains in-frame clones alone and is incomplete. The data show 75,000 to 85,000 clones, with 85% to 95% seen just once and approximately 0.35% held by the top ten. The sample consisted of Tregs from blood, taken before the transplant. These receptors originate from a human donor who received a combined kidney and bone marrow transplant. CDR3s include the opening cysteine and the closing phenylalanine or tryptophan. D genes are given only for firm matches. Clone size is not always given. Where it is, it says once, few, many or a class for expanded clones.

j_gene: TRBJ2-7; v_gene: TRBV6-5; d_gene: .; abundance: .; CDR3aa: CASSYSTGLSQEQYF; CDR3nt: TGTGCCAGCAGTTACTCCACAGGCCTCTCCCAGGAGCAGTACTTC
j_gene: TRBJ2-2; v_gene: TRBV27; d_gene: .; abundance: .; CDR3aa: CASSGWGGELFF; CDR3nt: TGTGCCAGCAGCGGGTGGGGCGGGGAGCTGTTTTTT
j_gene: TRBJ1-2; v_gene: TRBV28; d_gene: TRBD1; abundance: .; CDR3aa: CASSGQATNYGYTF; CDR3nt: TGTGCCAGCAGTGGACAGGCGACTAACTATGGCTACACCTTC
j_gene: TRBJ2-1; v_gene: TRBV5-1; d_gene: .; abundance: few; CDR3aa: CASSGKYNEQFF; CDR3nt: TGCGCCAGCAGCGGGAAGTACAATGAGCAGTTCTTC
j_gene: TRBJ1-1; v_gene: TRBV18; d_gene: TRBD1; abundance: .; CDR3aa: CASSLGDSRVTEAFF; CDR3nt: TGTGCCAGCTCCCTAGGGGACAGCCGGGTGACTGAAGCTTTCTTT
j_gene: TRBJ2-5; v_gene: TRBV5-1; d_gene: .; abundance: .; CDR3aa: CASSGGETQYF; CDR3nt: TGCGCCAGCAGCGGGGGAGAGACCCAGTACTTC
j_gene: TRBJ2-4; v_gene: TRBV27; d_gene: .; abundance: .; CDR3aa: CASSYTARGGAKNIQYF; CDR3nt: TGTGCCAGCAGTTATACCGCCCGTGGGGGAGCCAAAAACATTCAGTACTTC
j_gene: TRBJ2-5; v_gene: TRBV30; d_gene: .; abundance: .; CDR3aa: CAWSKEGPEPETQYF; CDR3nt: TGTGCCTGGAGTAAGGAGGGACCCGAACCGGAGACCCAGTACTTC
j_gene: TRBJ2-5; v_gene: TRBV6-5; d_gene: TRBD1; abundance: .; CDR3aa: CASTPPGQGETQYF; CDR3nt: TGTGCCAGCACCCCGCCGGGACAGGGAGAGACCCAGTACTTC
j_gene: TRBJ2-3; v_gene: TRBV2; d_gene: .; abundance: .; CDR3aa: CASSHRELDTDTQYF; CDR3nt: TGTGCCAGCAGTCATCGGGAGTTGGACACAGATACGCAGTATTTT
j_gene: TRBJ1-4; v_gene: TRBV27; d_gene: TRBD1; abundance: .; CDR3aa: CASSLGGQGKLYGQLFF; CDR3nt: TGTGCCAGCAGTTTAGGGGGACAGGGAAAACTTTACGGACAACTGTTTTTT
j_gene: TRBJ1-2; v_gene: TRBV15; d_gene: .; abundance: .; CDR3aa: CATSRGHENYGYTF; CDR3nt: TGTGCCACCAGCAGAGGGCACGAAAACTATGGCTACACCTTC
j_gene: TRBJ2-5; v_gene: TRBV5-1; d_gene: TRBD2; abundance: .; CDR3aa: CASSAGRAGAETQYF; CDR3nt: TGCGCCAGCAGCGCAGGCAGGGCGGGAGCGGAGACCCAGTACTTC
j_gene: TRBJ2-7; v_gene: TRBV9; d_gene: TRBD1; abundance: .; CDR3aa: CASSPSVPGQVSYEQYF; CDR3nt: TGTGCCAGCAGCCCATCGGTACCGGGACAGGTCTCCTACGAGCAGTACTTC
j_gene: TRBJ1-3; v_gene: TRBV9; d_gene: .; abundance: few; CDR3aa: CASSVGGVYGNTIYF; CDR3nt: TGTGCCAGCAGCGTAGGAGGGGTCTACGGAAACACCATATATTTT
j_gene: TRBJ1-5; v_gene: TRBV7-2; d_gene: .; abundance: few; CDR3aa: CASSVTGNQPQHF; CDR3nt: TGTGCCAGCAGCGTCACAGGGAATCAGCCCCAGCATTTT
j_gene: TRBJ1-4; v_gene: TRBV5-1; d_gene: .; abundance: few; CDR3aa: CASSLGSNEKLFF; CDR3nt: TGCGCCAGCAGCTTGGGTTCCAATGAAAAACTGTTTTTT
j_gene: TRBJ1-2; v_gene: TRBV6-1; d_gene: .; abundance: .; CDR3aa: CASRTGTRGYTF; CDR3nt: TGTGCCAGTAGAACAGGGACTCGTGGCTACACCTTC
j_gene: TRBJ1-3; v_gene: TRBV19; d_gene: .; abundance: .; CDR3aa: CASIGNTIYF; CDR3nt: TGTGCCAGTATCGGAAACACCATATATTTT
j_gene: TRBJ1-1; v_gene: TRBV12-5; d_gene: TRBD1; abundance: .; CDR3aa: CASGPGTGGTLEAFF; CDR3nt: TGTGCTAGTGGTCCCGGGACAGGGGGAACTCTTGAAGCTTTCTTT
j_gene: TRBJ1-1; v_gene: TRBV6-5; d_gene: .; abundance: .; CDR3aa: CASSYAPGVENTEAFF; CDR3nt: TGTGCCAGCAGTTATGCTCCAGGGGTAGAGAACACTGAAGCTTTCTTT
j_gene: TRBJ2-3; v_gene: TRBV7-9; d_gene: .; abundance: .; CDR3aa: CASSLAGRGRLVDTQYF; CDR3nt: TGTGCCAGCAGCTTAGCGGGAAGGGGTCGATTAGTGGATACGCAGTATTTT
j_gene: TRBJ1-1; v_gene: TRBV5-1; d_gene: .; abundance: .; CDR3aa: CASSLEAQGNTEAFF; CDR3nt: TGCGCCAGCAGCTTGGAGGCTCAGGGGAACACTGAAGCTTTCTTT
j_gene: TRBJ2-7; v_gene: TRBV2; d_gene: .; abundance: .; CDR3aa: CASSGGETYEQYF; CDR3nt: TGTGCCAGCAGTGGCGGGGAAACCTACGAGCAGTACTTC
j_gene: TRBJ2-7; v_gene: TRBV28; d_gene: .; abundance: .; CDR3aa: CASSLSSPSSYEQYF; CDR3nt: TGTGCCAGCAGTTTAAGCTCCCCCTCCTCCTACGAGCAGTACTTC
j_gene: TRBJ2-1; v_gene: TRBV11-2; d_gene: TRBD2; abundance: .; CDR3aa: CASTLGDYPWGNEQFF; CDR3nt: TGTGCCAGCACCCTCGGGGACTATCCATGGGGAAATGAGCAGTTCTTC
j_gene: TRBJ1-5; v_gene: TRBV7-2; d_gene: .; abundance: .; CDR3aa: CASSLSGLSNQPQHF; CDR3nt: TGTGCCAGCAGCTTGTCGGGGCTAAGCAATCAGCCCCAGCATTTT
j_gene: TRBJ2-7; v_gene: TRBV29-1; d_gene: TRBD1; abundance: .; CDR3aa: CSASDRGYEQYF; CDR3nt: TGCAGCGCGAGCGACAGGGGTTACGAGCAGTACTTC
j_gene: TRBJ2-5; v_gene: TRBV28; d_gene: .; abundance: .; CDR3aa: CASRGAVGAHQETQYF; CDR3nt: TGTGCCAGCAGGGGGGCCGTGGGAGCCCACCAAGAGACCCAGTACTTC
j_gene: TRBJ2-5; v_gene: TRBV7-2; d_gene: TRBD1; abundance: .; CDR3aa: CASSSGQAQETQYF; CDR3nt: TGTGCCAGCAGCTCAGGACAGGCCCAAGAGACCCAGTACTTC
j_gene: TRBJ2-3; v_gene: TRBV19; d_gene: .; abundance: once; CDR3aa: CASSLGLLDTQYF; CDR3nt: TGTGCCAGTAGTCTAGGACTCCTAGATACGCAGTATTTT
j_gene: TRBJ2-3; v_gene: TRBV4-3; d_gene: TRBD2; abundance: .; CDR3aa: CASRPTSGTSTDTQYF; CDR3nt: TGCGCCAGCAGACCCACTAGCGGAACTAGCACAGATACGCAGTATTTT
j_gene: TRBJ1-3; v_gene: TRBV7-2; d_gene: .; abundance: .; CDR3aa: CASSSLAGNTIYF; CDR3nt: TGTGCCAGCAGCTCCCTGGCTGGAAACACCATATATTTT
j_gene: TRBJ2-1; v_gene: TRBV19; d_gene: .; abundance: .; CDR3aa: CASSRGPFEQFF; CDR3nt: TGTGCCAGTAGTCGAGGGCCATTTGAGCAGTTCTTC